The sequence of this T cell receptor beta chain was determined in a study of blood T cells in healthy people across ages. The wider study: Researchers report that template switching captured about one barcoded beta molecule per two T cells. Notes on the study in general: While age rose, TCR beta diversity per million T cells dropped in a roughly linear way. When one million T cells were used, diversity estimates were thought to be underestimates. Both naive CD4+ cell counts and diversity were greater in long-lived donors than in aged donors.

This clonotype has just a few counts. No antigen is known for it. It was with a sample-barcoded 5' primer and a J-beta primer mix that a second PCR of roughly 7 to 12 cycles was run. Using its own MiXCR run on the 5' RACE reads, TCRdb lists one record per CDR3 protein. Counted here are about 1,500,000 distinct CDR3 sequences, roughly 27% occurring once; the ten biggest clones make up approximately 7.7%. The CDR3 is 15 residues long. J was trimmed by 4 bases and V by 5 bases; bases with no gene match: 8. The germline V gene encodes CDR1 DFQATT and CDR2 SNEGSKA (reference sequence). The chain uses TRBV20-1 and TRBJ2-3; 11 positions match TRBD2. The TCR sequence derives from a woman aged 25-40 years in good health. The sequenced sample consisted of blood. This CDR3 reads CSAYGGLAGPDTQYF. CDR3 DNA: TGCAGTGCTTACGGAGGACTAGCGGGCCCAGATACGCAGTATTTT.